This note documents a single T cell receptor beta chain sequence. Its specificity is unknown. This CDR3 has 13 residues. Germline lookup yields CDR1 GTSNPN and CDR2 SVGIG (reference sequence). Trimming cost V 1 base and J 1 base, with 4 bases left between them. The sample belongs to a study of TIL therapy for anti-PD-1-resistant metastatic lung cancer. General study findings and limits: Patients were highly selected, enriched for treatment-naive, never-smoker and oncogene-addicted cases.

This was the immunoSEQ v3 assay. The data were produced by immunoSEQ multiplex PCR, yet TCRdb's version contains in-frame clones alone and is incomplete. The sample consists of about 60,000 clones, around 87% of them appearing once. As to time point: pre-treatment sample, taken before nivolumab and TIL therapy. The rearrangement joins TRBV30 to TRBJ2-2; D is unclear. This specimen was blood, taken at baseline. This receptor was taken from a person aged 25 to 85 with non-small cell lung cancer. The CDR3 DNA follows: TGTGCCTGGAGTGCTCGGAACACCGGGGAGCTGTTTTTT. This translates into CAWSARNTGELFF.